The TCR beta chain described here comes from a study of identical twins. Germline values: CDR1 LGHNA, CDR2 YNFKEQ. The CDR3 runs to 14 residues. With 0 bases removed from V and 3 bases from J, the gap between germline ends came to 7 bases. cDNA carried unique molecular identifiers, and a universal primer site was added by template switching. TCRdb itself ran the 5' RACE reads through MiXCR, one entry per CDR3 protein. The sample includes approximately 1.8 million distinct CDR3 sequences, more than 30% seen only once; the top ten take around 0.25%. The sample comprised cord blood. The chain carries TRBV4-2 and TRBJ2-3; D gene ambiguous. The TCR was taken from a newborn girl in good health. The DNA for the CDR3 is TGTGCCAGCAGCCAAGATCAAAATACAGATACGCAGTATTTT. Translation: CASSQDQNTDTQYF.